This record looks at one TCR beta chain sequence and its context. Its antigen is currently unknown. This specimen includes other DNA sequences encoding the same CDR3. Germline lookup yields CDR1 SGHNT and CDR2 YYREEE (reference sequence). The CDR3 consists of 14 residues. J was trimmed by 5 bases and V by 3 bases; bases with no gene match: 3. Splitting of each subset's genomic DNA was done evenly across several immunoSEQ plates. In the original analysis: Sequence data from immunoSEQ were junction-only and lacked quality scores; consequently, filtering differed. Clones were sequenced by immunoSEQ multiplex PCR, and TCRdb holds only the in-frame ones, with some missing. Clonal size and the V and J genes are those of that table, whereas D and trimming came from the DNA. The table shows about 2.2 million clones, with more than 85% occurring only once. CD45RO-negative cells were positively selected for CCR7, leaving out terminally differentiated effector memory CD45RA+ cells.

This sample is part of a study of shared clonotypes between healthy human individuals. Study outcomes and limitations: A generally larger estimated richness was seen in naive subsets than in memory subsets.

This chain uses TRBV5-4 with TRBJ2-7, with 12 nucleotides matching TRBD1. Sequences were obtained from naive CD8+ T cells from PBMCs. This receptor was identified in a man younger than 35 in good health. Some clones in this sample may be carry-over from other donors' samples. CDR3 in amino acids: CASSSGQGAHEQYF. The CDR3 DNA is TGTGCCAGCAGCTCGGGACAGGGGGCCCACGAGCAGTACTTC.